This T cell receptor beta chain was identified during a study of T cell responses to AZD1222 COVID-19 vaccine. With 3 bases clipped from V and 4 bases from J, the junction kept 1 base outside the gene matches. The CDR3 is made up of 13 amino acids. Germline lookup yields CDR1 MDHEN and CDR2 SYDVKM. In regard to this clone: What it recognizes is unknown.

Data came from immunoSEQ multiplex PCR; TCRdb stores just in-frame clones and leaves some out. The sample holds 45,000 to 55,000 clones, 80% to 90% seen once. Study conclusions and caveats: Females outnumbered males among donors, who were mostly white British; clonal diversity was possibly underestimated.

The receptor's source is an adult in good health. The material was peripheral blood, obtained on day 0 of AZD1222 vaccination. The V and J genes are TRBV28 and TRBJ2-5; 8 bases are shared with TRBD2. CDR3 amino acids: CASSLGTRETQYF. The CDR3 coding sequence is TGTGCCAGCAGTTTGGGGACTAGAGAGACCCAGTACTTC.